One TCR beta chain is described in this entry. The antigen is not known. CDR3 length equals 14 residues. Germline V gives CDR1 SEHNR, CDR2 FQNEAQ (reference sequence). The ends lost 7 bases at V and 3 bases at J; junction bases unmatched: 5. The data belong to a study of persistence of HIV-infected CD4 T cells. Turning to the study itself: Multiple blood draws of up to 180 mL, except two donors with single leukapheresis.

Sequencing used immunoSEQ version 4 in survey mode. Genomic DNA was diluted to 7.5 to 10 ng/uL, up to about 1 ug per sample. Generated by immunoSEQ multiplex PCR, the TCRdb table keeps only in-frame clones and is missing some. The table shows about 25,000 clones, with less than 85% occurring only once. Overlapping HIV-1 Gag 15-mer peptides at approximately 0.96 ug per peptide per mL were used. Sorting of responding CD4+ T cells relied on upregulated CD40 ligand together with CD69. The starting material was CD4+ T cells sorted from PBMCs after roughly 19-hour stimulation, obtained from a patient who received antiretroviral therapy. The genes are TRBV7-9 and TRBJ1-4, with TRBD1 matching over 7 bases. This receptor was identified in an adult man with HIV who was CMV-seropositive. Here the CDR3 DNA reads TGTGCCAGCACTCCGGGACAGCCTAATGAAAAACTGTTTTTT. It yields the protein CASTPGQPNEKLFF.